This record concerns one TCR beta chain sequence. Its antigen remains unknown. A much larger clone is a single base away; this may be a read error. The same CDR3 can be traced to other DNA sequences in this sample. CDR3 size: 15 residues. Method: immunoSEQ multiplex PCR; TCRdb's copy keeps in-frame clones and lacks some. The repertoire holds 100,000 to 150,000 clones, with just over 85% as singletons. The data were taken from a study of T cell responses to AZD1222 COVID-19 vaccine. Background on the study: Pooled samples include second doses given at about 4 or 12 weeks. Study-level results: Once two AZD1222 doses were given, Spike-specific TCR breadth and depth went up. Most donors were white British, females outnumbered males, and clonal diversity was possibly underestimated.

The sequencing here drew on peripheral blood, taken on day 0 of AZD1222 vaccination. This TCR derives from an adult in good health. The rearrangement links TRBV21-1 to TRBJ2-7. TRBV21-1 constitutes a pseudogene. The CDR3 loop reads CASSKRGDESYEQYF. In nucleotides, the CDR3 is TGTGCCAGCAGCAAAAGAGGGGATGAGTCCTACGAGCAGTATTTC.